One TCR beta chain is described in this entry. This record belongs to a study of T cell repertoires in cytomegalovirus infection. Between the trimmed V and J ends, which lost 0 bases and 5 bases, there was a span of 16 bases. The CDR3 length is 16 residues. Germline lookup yields CDR1 MDHEN and CDR2 SYDVKM. In TCRdb, the reads were re-called with MiXCR into one record per CDR3 protein. The repertoire includes a few hundred thousand distinct CDR3 sequences, roughly an eighth of them detected once, and 8.5% to 9% sits in the top ten. The chain is built from TRBV28 and TRBJ1-1; D gene ambiguous. This sequence was found in a human donor in good health (CMV status not recorded). Some clones in this sample may be carry-over from other donors' samples. The sequenced sample was PBMCs. CDR3 nucleotides: TGTGCCAGCAGTTTATGGATTGGGTCGGGGAGGACTGAAGCTTTCTTT. Residues: CASSLWIGSGRTEAFF.